A selection of T cell receptor beta chains follows, all from one sample in a study of OX40 agonist ivuxolimab in advanced cancers. Assay: immunoSEQ multiplex PCR; the TCRdb copy retains only in-frame clones and omits some. The repertoire holds some 99,000 clones, with roughly 85% as singletons. The sequenced sample was CD4+ or CD8+ T cells sorted from blood, obtained in a trial of the OX40 agonist ivuxolimab. Receptors originate from an adult with an advanced solid tumor such as melanoma, head and neck, liver or kidney cancer. CDR3s include the opening cysteine and the closing phenylalanine or tryptophan. D genes are given only for firm matches. Rows may omit the clone size; those that give it use once, few, many or a size class.

size	D	J	V	CDR3	DNA
-	-	TRBJ1-4	TRBV4-1	CASSRGETGSNEKLFF	TGCGCCAGCAGCCGTGGAGAAACAGGGTCTAATGAAAAACTGTTTTTT
-	-	TRBJ1-5	TRBV2	CASRVSNNQPQHF	TGTGCCAGCAGGGTGAGCAATAATCAGCCCCAGCATTTT
-	TRBD1	TRBJ1-4	TRBV18	CASSRGTADEKKLFF	TGTGCCAGCTCACGCGGGACAGCCGATGAGAAAAAACTGTTTTTT
-	TRBD1	TRBJ1-2	TRBV6-4	CASRPGTAYGYTF	TGTGCCAGCAGACCCGGGACAGCCTATGGCTACACCTTC
-	-	TRBJ2-1	TRBV28	CASSPGAGYNEQFF	TGTGCCAGCAGTCCGGGGGCGGGATACAATGAGCAGTTCTTC
-	-	TRBJ1-3	TRBV2	CASGMIGNTIYF	TGTGCCAGCGGTATGATAGGAAACACCATATATTTT
-	-	TRBJ1-2	TRBV6-1	CASSESRATGGYGYTF	TGTGCCAGCAGTGAATCCAGGGCGACGGGGGGCTATGGCTACACCTTC
-	-	TRBJ2-1	TRBV5-4	CASSPGQTLKYNEQFF	TGTGCCAGCAGCCCCGGACAGACACTGAAATACAATGAGCAGTTCTTC
-	-	TRBJ1-5	TRBV10-2	CASRPGLNQPQHF	TGCGCCAGCAGGCCGGGATTAAATCAGCCCCAGCATTTT
-	TRBD1	TRBJ1-2	TRBV2	CASSAPGQGLWGYTF	TGTGCCAGCAGTGCCCCCGGACAGGGGTTATGGGGCTACACCTTC
-	-	TRBJ1-1	TRBV13	CASSLDRNTEAFF	TGTGCCAGCAGCCTGGACCGGAACACTGAAGCTTTCTTT
-	-	TRBJ1-1	TRBV7-9	CASSSGSGQAFF	TGTGCCAGCAGCTCGGGGTCCGGACAGGCTTTCTTT
-	-	TRBJ2-3	TRBV15	CATSAHRMGQDTQYF	TGTGCCACCAGCGCCCACCGGATGGGTCAAGATACGCAGTATTTT
-	-	TRBJ1-2	TRBV5-6	CASSPGPSYGYTF	TGTGCCAGCAGCCCGGGACCGAGCTATGGCTACACCTTC
once	-	TRBJ2-3	TRBV2	CASSEQDTQYF	TGTGCCAGCAGCGAGCAAGATACGCAGTATTTT
-	-	TRBJ1-4	TRBV7-2	CASSLDGRQHEKLFF	TGTGCCAGCAGCTTAGATGGCAGGCAGCATGAAAAACTGTTTTTT
-	TRBD1	TRBJ2-2	TRBV2	CASRVGGSIGTGELFF	TGTGCCAGCAGGGTAGGGGGCTCGATCGGCACCGGGGAGCTGTTTTTT
-	-	TRBJ2-3	TRBV19	CASNDPAVTDTQYF	TGTGCCAGTAACGACCCCGCAGTCACAGATACGCAGTATTTT